The 3 T cell receptor beta chains listed next were all sequenced from one sample in a study of T cell responses to AZD1222 COVID-19 vaccine. Sequencing used immunoSEQ multiplex PCR; TCRdb keeps in-frame clones, though not all of them. This repertoire shows some 140,000 clones, 93% found once; its top ten account for under 4%. The sequenced sample was peripheral blood, obtained on day 0 of AZD1222 vaccination. These receptor sequences come from an adult in good health.

The chain joins TRBV19 to TRBJ1-5; TRBD1 agrees at 7 bases. Looked up from germline, CDR1 is LNHDA and CDR2 is SQIVND (reference sequence). The CDR3 loop spans 15 amino acids. With 8 bases clipped from V and 3 bases from J, the junction kept 10 bases outside the gene matches. The DNA of the CDR3 is TGTGCCAGTCGGGAAAGACAGGGACACAATCAGCCCCAGCATTTT. Encoded protein: CASRERQGHNQPQHF.

The rearrangement joins TRBV10-1 to TRBJ1-2; perhaps TRBD1 as D (5 bases). The germline V gene has CDR1 WNHNN and CDR2 SYGVQD (reference sequence). CDR3 length: 12 residues. The chain's CDR3 is CAARGSSYGYTF. In DNA, the CDR3 is TGCGCGGCTAGGGGCTCTTCCTATGGCTACACCTTC.

The chain joins TRBV21-1 to TRBJ2-7; the table's D gene call, TRBD1, was not cross checked with the DNA. TRBV21-1 has pseudogene status. The CDR3 runs 16 residues. The CDR3 loop reads CASSKVQGQQRYEQYF. The CDR3 DNA sequence: TGTGCCAGCAGCAAAGTTCAGGGGCAGCAGCGCTACGAGCAGTACTTC.